Listed below are T cell receptor beta chains from one sample, sequenced in a study of molecular identifiers for immune sequencing clone quantification. From the PCR reads, TCRdb called clonotypes with MiXCR, one entry per CDR3 protein. The sample shows around 460,000 distinct CDR3 sequences, around 21% of them seen only once. Input material: naive CD8+ T cells from blood, with Jurkat cell RNA spiked in. The origin of the receptors is a human donor in good health. Some libraries in this study had Jurkat cell RNA spiked in. The CDR3 runs from the conserved cysteine through the conserved F or W. D genes are given only for firm matches. Rows may omit the clone size; those that give it use once, few, many or a size class.

TRBJ1-2	TRBV27	TRBD1	many	TGTGCCAGCAGTCAGGGACAGGCGCTGTGGGGCTATGGCTACACCTTC	CASSQGQALWGYGYTF
TRBJ1-1	TRBV7-6	TRBD1	.	TGTGCCAGCAGACGATCAACAGGGGATGAAGCTTTCTTT	CASRRSTGDEAFF
TRBJ1-1	TRBV5-3	.	.	TGTGCCAGCAGCGCGTGGCTGATGAACACTGAAGCTTTCTTT	CASSAWLMNTEAFF
TRBJ1-1	TRBV7-9	.	few	TGTGCCAGCAGCCGGGGACTAGGCACTGAAGCTTTCTTT	CASSRGLGTEAFF
TRBJ2-3	TRBV3-1	TRBD2	many	TGTGCCAGCAGCCGGGCTAGCGGAGCAGATACGCAGTATTTT	CASSRASGADTQYF
TRBJ1-1	TRBV4-3	TRBD1	.	TGCGCCAGCAGTCAAGGGCGACAGGGGGCCTCCTTGAACACTGAAGCTTTCTTT	CASSQGRQGASLNTEAFF
TRBJ2-1	TRBV7-9	TRBD2	many	TGTGCCAGCAGCTTACTAGCGGGAGGCCCTAGTGAGCAGTTCTTC	CASSLLAGGPSEQFF
TRBJ2-3	TRBV6-6	TRBD2	many	TGTGCCAGCAGATCCGACTTAGCGGGAGGGCCCGTCGCAGATACGCAGTATTTT	CASRSDLAGGPVADTQYF
TRBJ2-2	TRBV7-9	.	.	TGTGCCAGCAGCCCTCGGGGGTCGAACACCGGGGAGCTGTTTTTT	CASSPRGSNTGELFF
TRBJ1-1	TRBV20-1	.	many	TGCAGTGCTCCCAGAAACACTGAAGCTTTCTTT	CSAPRNTEAFF
TRBJ2-5	TRBV5-1	TRBD1	many	TGCGCCAGCAGCTCGGGGACAGGGGGACAAGAGACCCAGTACTTC	CASSSGTGGQETQYF
TRBJ2-7	TRBV28	.	.	TGTGCCAGCAGTTTACCCACCTCAGGGACTGATAATTACGAGCAGTACTTC	CASSLPTSGTDNYEQYF
TRBJ1-6	TRBV9	.	.	TGTGCCAGCAGCACCAACCGGGCCGACTATAATTCACCCCTCCACTTT	CASSTNRADYNSPLHF
TRBJ2-1	TRBV5-1	.	.	TGCGCCAGCAGCTTCACAGGGCAACTTCTGGAGGCGTTCTTC	CASSFTGQLLEAFF
TRBJ2-5	TRBV9	TRBD2	few	TGTGCCAGCAGCTATAGCGGGGCTAAAGAGACCCAGTACTTC	CASSYSGAKETQYF
TRBJ2-7	TRBV28	TRBD2	many	TGTGCCAGCAGTCTATGGACTAGCGGGAGTTACGAGCAGTACTTC	CASSLWTSGSYEQYF
TRBJ2-7	TRBV13	TRBD2	.	TGTGCCAGCAGCTATGGACTAGTCGACTACGAGCAGTACTTC	CASSYGLVDYEQYF
TRBJ1-5	TRBV10-3	.	many	TGTGCCATCAGGGGGGAGGGGGATCAGCCCCAGCATTTT	CAIRGEGDQPQHF
TRBJ1-5	TRBV30	TRBD1	.	TGTGCCTGGAGTGCCGACAGGGTTGATCAGCCCCAGCATTTT	CAWSADRVDQPQHF
TRBJ2-1	TRBV7-9	TRBD1	few	TGTGCCAGCAGCAGGCGACTGGCAGGGGGTATCGGGTATGAGCAGTTCTTC	CASSRRLAGGIGYEQFF
TRBJ2-2	TRBV4-1	.	.	TGCGCCAGCAGCCAGAACAGGGGGGGAGACACCGGGGAGCTGTTTTTT	CASSQNRGGDTGELFF
TRBJ1-2	TRBV3-1	.	.	TGTGCCAGCAGCCAAGAAGCGTCGGGGCCGGACTATGGCTACACCTTC	CASSQEASGPDYGYTF
TRBJ1-5	TRBV19	.	many	TGTGCCAGTAGTATAGCCCTTGGCCTGGCGGGGAATCAGCCCCAGCATTTT	CASSIALGLAGNQPQHF
TRBJ1-2	TRBV6-6	.	many	TGTGCCACCAGTTATAACGGCTACACCTTC	CATSYNGYTF
TRBJ1-1	TRBV9	.	.	TGTGCCAGCAGCGTCATAGGGGAGGGTGAAGCTTTCTTT	CASSVIGEGEAFF
TRBJ2-5	TRBV7-9	TRBD1	.	TGTGCCAGCAGCTTCCAGGACAGGGGGCTTCAAGAGACCCAGTACTTC	CASSFQDRGLQETQYF
TRBJ2-7	TRBV6-6	.	.	TGTGCCAGCAGTTACTCCGAACAACTCGTACTCCGAGGAGGTCTATCTTCCTACGAGCAGTACTTC	CASSYSEQLVLRGGLSSYEQYF
TRBJ1-4	TRBV20-1	.	few	TGCAGTGCTAGAGATGGGACAACTAATGAAAAACTGTTTTTT	CSARDGTTNEKLFF
TRBJ1-4	TRBV14	TRBD1	few	TGTGCCAGCAGCCAGACTGACAGGGCGAGCAGACAACTGAATGAAAAACTGTTTTTT	CASSQTDRASRQLNEKLFF
TRBJ2-7	TRBV6-5	.	many	TGTGCCAGCAGTTACTCGGGACTCGAGTACGAGCAGTACTTC	CASSYSGLEYEQYF
TRBJ2-2	TRBV29-1	.	many	TGCAGCGTTGAAGCCGGCGGGGTGAACACCGGGGAGCTGTTTTTT	CSVEAGGVNTGELFF
TRBJ2-1	TRBV27	.	.	TGTGCCAGCAGTTCCACCATCGGGGGCACAGGTTTGTTCTTC	CASSSTIGGTGLFF
TRBJ2-5	TRBV28	.	.	TGTGCCAGCAGGGGGGAGTGGTACCAAGAGACCCAGTACTTC	CASRGEWYQETQYF
TRBJ1-1	TRBV4-3	.	many	TGCGCCAGCAGCCAAGATTTCACGGGCAACACTGAAGCTTTCTTT	CASSQDFTGNTEAFF
TRBJ2-3	TRBV19	.	.	TGTGCCAGTAGTATTCACGGGGACCGGTCGGCCGATACGCAGTATTTT	CASSIHGDRSADTQYF
TRBJ1-5	TRBV7-9	TRBD1	many	TGTGCCAGCAGCTTAGTAGGGACAGGGGAGGATCAGCCCCAGCATTTT	CASSLVGTGEDQPQHF
TRBJ2-5	TRBV4-1	.	many	TGCGCCAGCAGCCAAGATCGAGGCGGGTTGGAGACCCAGTACTTC	CASSQDRGGLETQYF
TRBJ2-7	TRBV15	.	.	TGTACCACCAGCCGCGGCAGCACCTACGAGCAGTACTTC	CTTSRGSTYEQYF
TRBJ1-5	TRBV7-2	TRBD1	many	TGTGCCAGCAGCTATACAGGGGGTCCACAGCCCCAGCATTTT	CASSYTGGPQPQHF
TRBJ2-1	TRBV5-3	.	.	TGTGCCAGCAGCTCGTTGGGAGAGGAATACAATGAGCAGTTCTTC	CASSSLGEEYNEQFF
TRBJ2-7	TRBV6-5	.	many	TGTGCCAGCAGTGAATGGGACAATGCCTACGAGCAGTACTTC	CASSEWDNAYEQYF
TRBJ2-3	TRBV24-1	TRBD2	few	TGTGCCACCAGCGGACTAGCGGGAGCAGATACGCAGTATTTT	CATSGLAGADTQYF
TRBJ2-7	TRBV6-2/TRBV6-3	.	.	TGTGCCAGCAGTTACAGGGGTGGTCTTTGGGAGCAGTACTTC	CASSYRGGLWEQYF
TRBJ2-6	TRBV7-9	TRBD1	many	TGTGCCAGCAGCTTCGACAGGGCTAGCTCTGGGGCCAACGTCCTGACTTTC	CASSFDRASSGANVLTF
TRBJ1-1	TRBV7-9	.	.	TGTGCCAGCGGGCGGATTCACACTGAAGCTTTCTTT	CASGRIHTEAFF
TRBJ2-7	TRBV20-1	.	.	TGCAGTGCTAGCCCCAGCATAAGGTCCTACGAGCAGTACTTC	CSASPSIRSYEQYF
TRBJ2-7	TRBV5-1	TRBD1	few	TGCGCCAGCAGCTTTTGGGACAGATACGAGCAGTACTTC	CASSFWDRYEQYF
TRBJ2-1	TRBV20-1	.	few	TGCAGTGCTAGAGATCCCCTCTGGGATGAGCAGTTCTTC	CSARDPLWDEQFF
TRBJ2-3	TRBV5-6	TRBD2	many	TGTGCCAGCAGCTTCGCCGGGACTAGGGTCCCAGATACGCAGTATTTT	CASSFAGTRVPDTQYF